This T cell receptor (beta chain) was profiled in a study of cytotoxic CD8 clonotypes in ibrutinib-treated CLL. Background on the study: The cohort had 10 to 12 relapsed/refractory and approximately 14 treatment-naive patients, around 18 IGHV unmutated. Among the samples, the mean was about 250,000 productive templates and approximately 94,000 productive rearrangements.

Assay used: immunoSEQ multiplex PCR; TCRdb lists only in-frame clones, some missing. The table shows hundreds of thousands of clones, with roughly 77% occurring only once. Trimming left V 5 bases short and J 5 bases short, with 7 bases between. The CDR3 has 11 residues. Germline V gives CDR1 DFQATT, CDR2 SNEGSKA (reference sequence). Broader study findings: Clonality went up at the time of ibrutinib response, stayed stable in sustained remission, and later dropped back toward its baseline level at progression.

Comment on this clone: The antigen is unknown.

The sample consisted of PBMCs, taken after 12 months of ibrutinib treatment. The TCR was taken from a human donor with chronic lymphocytic leukemia. V usage is TRBV20-1 and J usage is TRBJ1-5; D ambiguous. The CDR3 DNA follows: TGCAGTGCTTTTATTGATCAGCCCCAGCATTTT. Encoded protein: CSAFIDQPQHF.